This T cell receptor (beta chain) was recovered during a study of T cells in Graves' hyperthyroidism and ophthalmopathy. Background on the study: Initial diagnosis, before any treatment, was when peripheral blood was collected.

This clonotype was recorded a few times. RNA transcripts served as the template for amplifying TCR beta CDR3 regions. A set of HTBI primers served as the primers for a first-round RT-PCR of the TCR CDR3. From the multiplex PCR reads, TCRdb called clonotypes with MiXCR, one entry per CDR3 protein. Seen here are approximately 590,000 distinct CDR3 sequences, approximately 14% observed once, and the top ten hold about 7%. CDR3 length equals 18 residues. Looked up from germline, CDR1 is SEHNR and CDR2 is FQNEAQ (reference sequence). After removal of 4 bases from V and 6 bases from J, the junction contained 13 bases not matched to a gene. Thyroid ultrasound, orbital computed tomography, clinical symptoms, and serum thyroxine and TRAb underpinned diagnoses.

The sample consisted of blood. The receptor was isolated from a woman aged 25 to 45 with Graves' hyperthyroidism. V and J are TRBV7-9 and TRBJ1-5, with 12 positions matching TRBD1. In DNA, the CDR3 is TGTGCCAGCAGCTCGGAGAGGGCGGGACAGGGGGCAGGTCAGCCCCAGCATTTT. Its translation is CASSSERAGQGAGQPQHF.